These 18 T cell receptor beta chains were all obtained from the same sample, sequenced in a study of T cells after yellow fever vaccination. MiXCR was run by TCRdb on the 5' RACE reads, yielding one entry per CDR3 protein. The table has roughly 240,000 distinct CDR3 sequences, 5.5% to 8.5% seen once. The sample in question was CD4+ T cells sorted from PBMCs, obtained on the day of the yellow fever booster vaccination. The source is a man aged 25-45 years who received the YFV17D yellow fever vaccine.

In this sample, this clonotype turned up many times. The chain carries TRBV9 and TRBJ2-7; unclear D gene. Trimming shortened V by 8 bases and J by 6 bases, and 12 bases separated the two germline ends. This CDR3 region has 11 residues. The V gene's germline CDR1 is SGDLS and CDR2 YYNGEE. The DNA for the CDR3 is TGTGCCAGATCATCTCCGGTCGAGCAGTACTTC. Protein product: CARSSPVEQYF. The whole variable domain, filled in from reference TRBV9 and TRBJ2-7, reads DSGVTQTPKHLITATGQRVTLRCSPRSGDLSVYWYQQSLDQGLQFLIQYYNGEERAKGNILERFSAQQFPDLHSELNLSSLELGDSALYFCARSSPVEQYFGPGTRLTVT.

The V gene is TRBV4-3, the J gene TRBJ2-3; weak D call: TRBD2 (6 bases). The ends were cut back, 1 base at V and 4 bases at J, with 9 bases in the middle. In germline, CDR1 is LGHNA, CDR2 YSLEER. CDR3 length: 14 amino acids. DNA for the CDR3: TGCGCCAGCAGCCAAGTAGGAGGGGCAGATACGCAGTATTTT. Its protein is CASSQVGGADTQYF.

This clonotype was observed a few times. The chain combines TRBV4-2 with TRBJ1-6; 9 bases are shared with TRBD1. Germline V CDR1 and CDR2: LGHNA, YNFKEQ. The length of the CDR3 is 15 residues. J was trimmed by 8 bases and V by 3 bases; bases with no gene match: 5. The CDR3 bases are TGTGCCAGCAGCCACAGGACAGGGGAGGATTCACCCCTCCACTTT. The encoded protein is CASSHRTGEDSPLHF.

This clonotype was seen more than once but under ten times. V is TRBV18 and J is TRBJ2-5; perhaps TRBD2 as D (5 bases). This CDR3 has 15 residues. Germline V gene sequence: CDR1 KGHSH, CDR2 LQKENI. V was shortened by 2 bases and J by 8 bases, with 18 bases between the two germline ends. CDR3 region: CASSPVSGEGLTQYF. CDR3 DNA sequence: TGTGCCAGCTCACCAGTCTCCGGGGAAGGGCTAACCCAGTACTTC.

This clonotype was picked up many times. V gene TRBV3-1 combines with J gene TRBJ2-1, with D possibly matching TRBD2 (5 bases). Trimming took off 3 bases at V and 2 bases at J, with 11 bases between the two ends. The CDR3 loop spans 15 amino acids. The germline gives CDR1 LGHDT, CDR2 YNNKEL (reference sequence). CDR3 residues: CASSQQAEAYNEQFF. CDR3 nucleotides: TGTGCCAGCAGCCAGCAGGCGGAGGCCTACAATGAGCAGTTCTTC.

Many counts were recorded for this clonotype. The rearrangement links TRBV7-2 to TRBJ1-2; D unresolved. V shed 5 bases and J shed 4 bases, with 17 bases lying between them. Germline V gives CDR1 SGHTA, CDR2 FQGNSA. The CDR3 consists of 15 residues. In DNA, the CDR3 is TGTGCCAGCAGCCAACCTCAGGACCTTTCCTATGGCTACACCTTC. This sequence encodes CASSQPQDLSYGYTF.

The J gene is TRBJ1-1, the V gene TRBV19; a weak D match, TRBD1 (6 bases). Germline V CDR1 and CDR2: LNHDA, SQIVND (reference sequence). The V end was cut by 7 bases, the J end by 3 bases, with 12 bases between. CDR3 size: 13 residues. The CDR3, as DNA: TGTGCCAGTAAGCGGGGGGCCGACACTGAAGCTTTCTTT. Amino acids: CASKRGADTEAFF.

In DNA form, the CDR3 reads TGCGCCAGCAGCTTTGGGGCTAGCGGGAGTTCCGGGGAGCTGTTTTTT. It specifies CASSFGASGSSGELFF. The chain joins TRBV5-1 to TRBJ2-2, with TRBD2 matching 10 bases. Germline loops: CDR1 SGHRS, CDR2 YFSETQ. Losses at the gene ends were 2 bases for V and 6 bases for J; bases not matched to a gene: 7. The CDR3 has 16 amino acids.

The chain recombines TRBV10-3 with TRBJ1-1, with a possible D match to TRBD1 (5 bases). The CDR3 runs 12 residues. The V gene lost 2 bases and the J gene lost 7 bases, with 8 bases spanning the gap. The germline V gene encodes CDR1 ENHRY and CDR2 SYGVKD. CDR3 loop: CAISEGHLEAFF. In DNA, the CDR3 is TGTGCCATCAGTGAGGGACACCTTGAAGCTTTCTTT.

This clonotype was observed at least ten times. The chain combines TRBV28 with TRBJ2-7; the match to TRBD2 covers 8 bases. V gave up 4 bases and J gave up 7 bases; unmatched junction bases: 15. CDR3 length: 16 residues. CDR1 MDHEN and CDR2 SYDVKM come from the germline V gene. For the CDR3, the DNA is TGTGCCAGCAGTTCCCCCCAGGCAGCGGGAGCTTATGAGCAGTACTTC. It yields the protein CASSSPQAAGAYEQYF.

This chain connects TRBV6-5 to TRBJ1-6; tentatively, D is TRBD1 (5 bases). Germline V CDR1 and CDR2: MNHEY, SVGAGI. The V gene lost 0 bases and the J gene lost 10 bases, with 10 bases spanning the gap. CDR3 length equals 14 residues. CDR3 coding DNA: TGTGCCAGCAGTTACTCGAAGGGGCACTCACCCCTCCACTTT. It encodes CASSYSKGHSPLHF.

This clonotype was detected many times. This sequence joins TRBV4-3 and TRBJ2-5; D remains ambiguous. The CDR3 is made up of 13 amino acids. Germline assignment: CDR1 LGHNA and CDR2 YSLEER. V was cut by 0 bases and J by 3 bases, with 5 bases left in between. The CDR3 nucleotides read TGCGCCAGCAGCCAAGATCGGGAAGAGACCCAGTACTTC. Translating gives CASSQDREETQYF.

This clonotype was picked up many times. This sequence joins TRBV20-1 and TRBJ2-3; 8 bases align to TRBD2. J was trimmed by 2 bases and V by 6 bases; bases with no gene match: 13. Per the germline V gene, CDR1 is DFQATT and CDR2 is SNEGSKA (reference sequence). There are 16 residues in the CDR3. For the CDR3, the DNA is TGCAGTGCCGACCCTACTAGCGGAAGGAACACAGATACGCAGTATTTT. Translated, it gives CSADPTSGRNTDTQYF.

The chain has TRBV19 and TRBJ2-4; D possibly corresponds to TRBD2 (6 bases). The germline V gene encodes CDR1 LNHDA and CDR2 SQIVND (reference sequence). V lost 3 bases, J lost 6 bases, and 9 bases lay in between. The CDR3 contains 13 residues. CDR3 nucleotides: TGTGCCAGTAGTATGGATAGCGGAAACATTCAGTACTTC. It yields the protein CASSMDSGNIQYF.

This clonotype was recorded many times. The V and J genes are TRBV7-8 and TRBJ2-4; 9 bases map to TRBD2. Germline V gives CDR1 SGHVS, CDR2 FQNEAQ. V lost 1 base to trimming and J lost 8 bases; unmatched junction nucleotides: 18. This CDR3 has 19 amino acids. The CDR3 sequence is CASSLVGLVGASGIYIQYF. DNA for the CDR3: TGTGCCAGCAGCTTAGTGGGTCTTGTGGGGGCTAGCGGGATCTACATTCAGTACTTC.

This clonotype was counted a few times. CDR3 nucleotides: TGTGCCAGTAGTCACGCCCCAGAGACCCAGTACTTC. It specifies CASSHAPETQYF. The chain carries TRBV19 and TRBJ2-5; no clear D. This CDR3 is built from 12 residues. The V end was cut by 5 bases, the J end by 4 bases, with 8 bases between. The germline V gene has CDR1 LNHDA and CDR2 SQIVND (reference sequence).

The sample holds a few counts of this clonotype. The V call is TRBV10-2, the J call TRBJ2-3; D is perhaps TRBD2 (6 bases). Germline CDR1 reads WSHSY; CDR2 reads SAAADI. Trimming left V 2 bases short and J 5 bases short, with 14 bases between. The CDR3 runs 15 residues. CDR3 protein: CASSEGSARGDTQYF. DNA for the CDR3: TGCGCCAGCAGTGAGGGTTCTGCGCGGGGAGATACGCAGTATTTT.

This clonotype was picked up a small number of times. V usage is TRBV7-2 and J usage is TRBJ2-3; 7 bases agree with TRBD1. The CDR3 contains 14 residues. V shed 5 bases and J 8 bases; nucleotides not matched to a gene: 10. CDR1 SGHTA and CDR2 FQGNSA come from the germline V gene. Written as DNA, the CDR3 is TGTGCCAGCAGCCGCGACAGGGATTTTAGTACGCAGTATTTT. Translating gives CASSRDRDFSTQYF. The entire variable domain, with the rest obtained from reference TRBV7-2 and TRBJ2-3, is as follows: GAGVSQSPSNKVTEKGKDVELRCDPISGHTALYWYRQSLGQGLEFLIYFQGNSAPDKSGLPSDRFSAERTGGSVSTLTIQRTQQEDSAVYLCASSRDRDFSTQYFGPGTRLTVL.